In its sample, the clone carrying this T cell receptor (beta chain) was seen many times. CDR1 SGHTA and CDR2 FQGNSA come from the germline V gene. Trimming took 0 bases from V and 6 from J, leaving 4 bases between them. The CDR3 totals 12 residues. Each CDR3 protein gets one entry after TCRdb re-called the RT-PCR reads with MiXCR. The sample has fewer than 800,000 distinct CDR3 sequences; around 14% are singletons. What was sequenced was memory CD4+ T cells from blood. The sequence derives from a female donor in good health, serving as a healthy control. This sequence joins TRBV7-2 and TRBJ2-3; no definite D call. This chain's CDR3 is CASSLALDTQYF. CDR3 nucleotide sequence: TGTGCCAGCAGCTTAGCTCTCGATACGCAGTATTTT.